These T cell receptor beta chains were read from a single sample in a study of cytomegalovirus exposure and HLA in healthy donors. Here immunoSEQ multiplex PCR was the method, and the copy in TCRdb shows in-frame clones only, minus some. Of hundreds of thousands of clones listed, around 90% are singletons. The specimen sequenced was PBMCs. All receptors come from a woman aged 18-35 years in good health and CMV-seropositive. Both conserved end residues are part of each CDR3. The D gene is left open where the match is weak. Expanded clones are given a class, and other clones once, few, many or no size at all.

D gene	V gene	CDR3 length	clone size	J gene	CDR3 protein	CDR3 DNA
.	TRBV13	15	.	TRBJ1-1	CASSSLRGRGTEAFF	TGTGCCAGCAGCTCGCTCCGGGGGAGGGGAACTGAAGCTTTCTTT
.	TRBV27	15	.	TRBJ2-7	CASSLYGQEGYEQYF	TGTGCCAGCAGTTTATACGGACAGGAGGGCTACGAGCAGTACTTC
TRBD2	TRBV5-1	15	.	TRBJ2-7	CASRQTSWNSYEQYF	TGCGCCAGCAGGCAGACTAGCTGGAACTCCTACGAGCAGTACTTC
TRBD1	TRBV4-2	18	.	TRBJ2-7	CASSHPTSGTGVTYEQYF	TGTGCCAGCAGCCACCCCACCTCCGGGACAGGGGTAACCTACGAGCAGTACTTC
.	TRBV19	16	.	TRBJ2-7	CASSISVPRGSYEQYF	TGTGCCAGTAGTATTTCGGTCCCGCGGGGATCCTACGAGCAGTACTTC
TRBD1	TRBV28	14	.	TRBJ2-1	CASSSGTGGNEQFF	TGTGCCAGCAGCTCCGGGACAGGGGGCAATGAGCAGTTCTTC
TRBD1	TRBV5-1	15	.	TRBJ2-7	CASSPRTGGWYEQYF	TGCGCCAGCAGTCCCCGGACAGGGGGCTGGTACGAGCAGTACTTC
.	TRBV28	14	.	TRBJ2-7	CASSFGQPSREQYF	TGTGCCAGCAGTTTTGGCCAGCCGTCTAGGGAGCAGTACTTC
.	TRBV13	15	.	TRBJ2-1	CASSPEEASYNEQFF	TGTGCCAGCAGCCCTGAGGAGGCCTCCTACAATGAGCAGTTCTTC
TRBD1	TRBV6-5	16	few	TRBJ1-2	CASSSPGGQGIYGYTF	TGTGCCAGCAGTTCCCCCGGCGGACAGGGGATCTATGGCTACACCTTC
.	TRBV12-5	14	.	TRBJ2-7	CASGLGGTSYEQYF	TGTGCTAGTGGTTTGGGAGGGACATCATACGAGCAGTACTTC
.	TRBV28	12	.	TRBJ1-1	CASSFPQGEAFF	TGTGCCAGCAGTTTCCCCCAGGGTGAAGCTTTCTTT